This TCR beta chain was captured by sequencing in a study of cytomegalovirus exposure and HLA in healthy donors. Study-wide results and caveats: More than 150 TCR beta chains were listed as cytomegalovirus-associated. Sequencing likely caused a cluster of highly shared sequence variants.

This CDR3 has 12 residues. Germline values: CDR1 MNHNS, CDR2 SASEGT. Trimming took off 3 bases at V and 6 bases at J, with 9 bases between the two ends. Only a few counts were recorded for this clone. Its antigen is as yet unknown. Those who donated were healthy bone marrow donors. Primers: 60 Vbeta forward and 13 Jbeta reverse. Sequencing was performed with immunoSEQ multiplex PCR; in TCRdb, only in-frame clones are kept and a portion is missing. Of fewer than 150,000 clones in the sample, about 78% were seen once. Sequenced material: PBMCs. The chain couples TRBV6-1 to TRBJ2-7; D unresolved. This sequence originates from a male donor in good health and CMV-seronegative. The CDR3 DNA follows: TGTGCCAGCAGTGAGAGTACTTTCGAGCAGTACTTC. Translation gives CASSESTFEQYF.